These 23 T cell receptor beta chains share one sample of origin, sequenced in a study of metastatic and nonmetastatic thyroid tumors. Before thyroid surgery, none of the patients had received any treatment. TCRdb re-analyzed the PCR reads through MiXCR. The sample holds some 19,000 clones; roughly 27% are singletons and the top ten take roughly 3.3%. Sequencing used blood. Source of these receptors: a male donor with papillary thyroid cancer or a benign thyroid nodule (not recorded which). Some clones in this sample may be carry-over from other donors' samples.

V is TRBV20-1 and J is TRBJ1-2; unclear D gene. V was clipped by 0 bases and J by 6 bases, with 5 bases between them. The CDR3 covers 11 residues. Germline V gives CDR1 DFQATT, CDR2 SNEGSKA (reference sequence). The CDR3 bases are TGCAGTGCTAGAGATTTGAATGGCTACACCTTC. This translates into CSARDLNGYTF.

This clone was seen more than once but under ten times. This chain joins TRBV9 and TRBJ1-6, with D unclear. V shed 0 bases and J shed 7 bases, with 8 bases lying between them. The CDR3 has 14 residues. Germline loops: CDR1 SGDLS, CDR2 YYNGEE. CDR3 nucleotides: TGTGCCAGCAGCGTAGGAATGGGGAATTCACCCCTCCACTTT. Encoded protein: CASSVGMGNSPLHF.

The chain recombines TRBV3-1 with TRBJ2-7, with a tentative D call TRBD2 (5 bases). The CDR3 sequence is 13 residues long. CDR1 and CDR2 from the germline V gene are LGHDT and YNNKEL (reference sequence). V lost 5 bases to trimming and J lost 0 bases, with 8 bases between them. CDR3 residues: CASSARDSYEQYF. CDR3 nucleotide sequence: TGTGCCAGCAGCGCCCGGGACTCCTACGAGCAGTACTTC.

This clone was detected only a few times. J is TRBJ2-1 and V is TRBV2; a possible D gene is TRBD1 (7 bases). The CDR3 consists of 14 residues. CDR1 is SNHLY, CDR2 FYNNEI, per germline. V was cut by 3 bases and J by 10 bases, with 16 bases left in between. The CDR3, as DNA: TGTGCCAGCAGTGATTTATCAGGGGGGAAGGAGCAGTTCTTC. Protein sequence: CASSDLSGGKEQFF.

The chain combines TRBV11-1 with TRBJ2-1, with TRBD2 matching 9 bases. The germline CDR1 and CDR2 sequences are SGHAT and FQDESV (reference sequence). The CDR3 contains 17 residues. V gave up 2 bases and J gave up 6 bases; unmatched junction bases: 11. CDR3 residues: CASSLYGVGTSSNEQFF. The CDR3 DNA follows: TGTGCCAGCAGCTTATATGGAGTTGGGACTAGCTCCAATGAGCAGTTCTTC. Supplemented by reference TRBV11-1 and TRBJ2-1, the full variable domain reads EAEVAQSPRYKITEKSQAVAFWCDPISGHATLYWYRQILGQGPELLVQFQDESVVDDSQLPKDRFSAERLKGVDSTLKIQPAELGDSAMYLCASSLYGVGTSSNEQFFGPGTRLTVL.

V and J are TRBV19 and TRBJ1-1, with D tentatively TRBD1 (5 bases). CDR3 length equals 13 residues. Germline-derived CDR1 and CDR2 are LNHDA and SQIVND (reference sequence). V lost 4 bases and J lost 1, with 7 bases in between. The CDR3 DNA follows: TGTGCCAGTAGTACAGGGAAGAACACTGAAGCTTTCTTT. It specifies CASSTGKNTEAFF.

The V gene is TRBV30, the J gene TRBJ1-6, with 9 nucleotides matching TRBD1. The length of the CDR3 is 15 residues. The germline CDR1 and CDR2 sequences are GTSNPN and SVGIG (reference sequence). The V and J ends lost 2 bases and 10 bases, in that order; junction bases with no gene match: 9. The CDR3 reads CAWSKSGTGYSPLHF. The CDR3, as DNA: TGTGCCTGGAGTAAGAGTGGGACAGGGTACTCACCCCTCCACTTT.

This clone was counted ten times or more. With a much larger clone just one base away, this may be a read error. Other DNA sequences from this sample encode an identical CDR3 as well. This chain uses TRBV6-2 or TRBV6-3 with TRBJ2-5, with D possibly being TRBD1 (5 bases). CDR3 length: 15 amino acids. V gave up 2 bases and J gave up 7 bases, with 17 bases separating them. CDR1 and CDR2 (germline): MNHEY, SVGEGT. The CDR3 sequence: CASSYAGRARGTQYF. The CDR3 DNA reads TGTGCCAGCAGTTACGCTGGCAGGGCCCGTGGGACCCAGTACTTC.

This clone has just a few counts. The chain employs TRBV6-2 or TRBV6-3 and TRBJ2-1; possible D gene TRBD2, 6 bases. This CDR3 is built from 13 residues. Germline assignment: CDR1 MNHEY and CDR2 SVGEGT. V was shortened by 3 bases and J by 10 bases, with 13 bases between the two germline ends. The CDR3 DNA reads as TGTGCCAGCAGTTATGTGAATGCGGGGGAGCAGTTCTTC. This codes for CASSYVNAGEQFF.

This chain uses TRBV28 with TRBJ1-5; D may be TRBD1 (6 bases). The germline gives CDR1 MDHEN, CDR2 SYDVKM. V lost 5 bases to trimming and J lost 6 bases, with 14 bases between them. The CDR3 runs to 14 residues. CDR3 loop: CASSSDRLGQPQHF. CDR3 nucleotide sequence: TGTGCCAGCAGTAGCGACAGGTTAGGTCAGCCCCAGCATTTT.

In this sample, this clone turned up many times. The rearrangement uses TRBV3-1 and TRBJ2-5, with D unresolved. The V and J ends lost 1 base and 7 bases respectively, with 4 bases between them. Per the germline V gene, CDR1 is LGHDT and CDR2 is YNNKEL (reference sequence). The CDR3 length is 11 residues. CDR3 loop: CASSQARTQYF. CDR3 in DNA: TGTGCCAGCAGCCAAGCTCGGACCCAGTACTTC.

This chain connects TRBV2 to TRBJ2-7, with 11 nucleotides matching TRBD2. The V gene's germline CDR1 is SNHLY and CDR2 FYNNEI. This CDR3 spans 17 amino acids. Trimming removed 5 bases from V and 0 bases from J; junction bases left unmatched: 9. The CDR3 is CASSTGLAGGTSYEQYF. Here the CDR3 DNA reads TGTGCCAGCAGTACTGGACTAGCGGGCGGGACCTCCTACGAGCAGTACTTC.

In nucleotides, the CDR3 is TGCGCCAGCGTGTTCGGCGGAGCGAACACCGGGGAGCTGTTTTTT. This gives the protein CASVFGGANTGELFF. The chain carries TRBV10-2 and TRBJ2-2; unclear D gene. This CDR3 has 15 amino acids. V was shortened by 8 bases and J by 0 bases, with 13 bases between the two germline ends. CDR1 and CDR2 (germline): WSHSY, SAAADI.

This clone was counted many times. This may be a read error, as it is one base from a much larger clone. The chain employs TRBV20-1 and TRBJ2-7, with D hard to call. The CDR3 consists of 11 residues. Germline-derived CDR1 and CDR2 are DFQATT and SNEGSKA (reference sequence). Trimming pared 3 bases from V and 2 bases from J, leaving 5 bases between. CDR3 protein: CSASLTYEQYF. For the CDR3, the DNA is TGCAGTGCTAGCTTGACCTACGAGCAGTACTTC.

This clone has a handful of counts. The junction does not match germline at one end; this may be a read error. This sequence joins TRBV6-4 and TRBJ2-1; D is uncertain. The CDR3 has 16 residues. Germline assignment: CDR1 MRHNA and CDR2 SNTAGT. DNA for the CDR3: TGTGCCAGCAGTTACTCTACTATCGGGTCATACAATGAGCAGTTCTTC. Translating it yields CASSYSTIGSYNEQFF.

By frequency in the sample, this clone is medium-sized. V is TRBV6-2 or TRBV6-3 and J is TRBJ2-3; no clear D. Trimming shortened V by 0 bases and J by 2 bases, and 9 bases separated the two germline ends. The CDR3 contains 15 residues. The germline V gene encodes CDR1 MNHEY and CDR2 SVGEGT. The CDR3 spells CASSYSKMNTDTQYF. In DNA, the CDR3 is TGTGCCAGCAGTTACTCGAAAATGAACACAGATACGCAGTATTTT.

This clone was counted a few times. The rearrangement links TRBV28 to TRBJ1-4; D is possibly TRBD1 (6 bases). CDR3 length: 17 residues. The germline V and J ends were trimmed by 3 bases and 0 bases, with 14 bases remaining between them. In germline, CDR1 is MDHEN, CDR2 SYDVKM. CDR3 sequence reads: CASSFAGAPATNEKLFF. In nucleotides, the CDR3 is TGTGCCAGCAGTTTCGCGGGGGCTCCTGCAACTAATGAAAAACTGTTTTTT.

The CDR3 loop is CASSLIQGHGYGYTF. CDR3 in DNA: TGTGCCAGCAGTTTAATTCAGGGACACGGCTATGGCTACACCTTC. The V gene is TRBV28, the J gene TRBJ1-2; D might be TRBD1 (6 bases). CDR3 length: 15 residues. Germline V gene sequence: CDR1 MDHEN, CDR2 SYDVKM. Deletions cut 2 bases from V and 4 bases from J, with 14 bases between.

This clone was observed a handful of times. One end of the junction varies from germline; a read error may be responsible. The chain couples TRBV20-1 to TRBJ2-3; TRBD2 might be the D (5 bases). The CDR3 totals 13 residues. The germline gives CDR1 DFQATT, CDR2 SNEGSKA (reference sequence). The CDR3 loop reads CSGQFASTDTQYF. CDR3 sequence (DNA): TGCAGTGGTCAGTTCGCTAGCACGGATACGCAGTATTTT.

The chain joins TRBV11-2 to TRBJ2-1; D tentatively reads TRBD1 or TRBD2 (6 bases each). The V end was cut by 1 base, the J end by 6 bases, with 19 bases between. CDR1 SGHAT and CDR2 FQNNGV come from the germline V gene. The CDR3 contains 17 residues. The CDR3: CASSLVFRHEGGNEQFF. The DNA for the CDR3 is TGTGCCAGCAGCTTAGTTTTCAGACACGAGGGGGGCAATGAGCAGTTCTTC.

This clone was seen at least ten times. V and J are TRBV5-6 and TRBJ1-4, with 7 bases fitting TRBD1. The CDR3 runs to 14 residues. J gave up 3 bases and V 4 bases, and 3 bases lay outside the gene matches. Germline V CDR1 and CDR2: SGHDT, YYEEEE. CDR3 protein: CASSDRAANEKLFF. CDR3 in DNA: TGTGCCAGCAGCGACAGGGCGGCTAATGAAAAACTGTTTTTT.

The CDR3: CSATGTDFSYEQYF. In DNA form, the CDR3 reads TGCAGTGCAACCGGGACTGATTTCTCCTACGAGCAGTACTTC. V is TRBV20-1 and J is TRBJ2-7; a weak D match, TRBD2 (6 bases). The CDR3 is 14 amino acids. Trimming took 6 bases from V and 0 from J, leaving 15 bases between them. Germline V gives CDR1 DFQATT, CDR2 SNEGSKA (reference sequence).

This clone has just a few counts. The rearrangement uses TRBV19 and TRBJ1-1, with D hard to call. The CDR3 runs 11 residues. Germline CDR1 is LNHDA and CDR2 is SQIVND (reference sequence). V was pared by 2 bases and J by 2 bases, with 0 bases between. This CDR3 is CASSINTEAFF. As DNA, the CDR3 is TGTGCCAGTAGTATAAACACTGAAGCTTTCTTT.